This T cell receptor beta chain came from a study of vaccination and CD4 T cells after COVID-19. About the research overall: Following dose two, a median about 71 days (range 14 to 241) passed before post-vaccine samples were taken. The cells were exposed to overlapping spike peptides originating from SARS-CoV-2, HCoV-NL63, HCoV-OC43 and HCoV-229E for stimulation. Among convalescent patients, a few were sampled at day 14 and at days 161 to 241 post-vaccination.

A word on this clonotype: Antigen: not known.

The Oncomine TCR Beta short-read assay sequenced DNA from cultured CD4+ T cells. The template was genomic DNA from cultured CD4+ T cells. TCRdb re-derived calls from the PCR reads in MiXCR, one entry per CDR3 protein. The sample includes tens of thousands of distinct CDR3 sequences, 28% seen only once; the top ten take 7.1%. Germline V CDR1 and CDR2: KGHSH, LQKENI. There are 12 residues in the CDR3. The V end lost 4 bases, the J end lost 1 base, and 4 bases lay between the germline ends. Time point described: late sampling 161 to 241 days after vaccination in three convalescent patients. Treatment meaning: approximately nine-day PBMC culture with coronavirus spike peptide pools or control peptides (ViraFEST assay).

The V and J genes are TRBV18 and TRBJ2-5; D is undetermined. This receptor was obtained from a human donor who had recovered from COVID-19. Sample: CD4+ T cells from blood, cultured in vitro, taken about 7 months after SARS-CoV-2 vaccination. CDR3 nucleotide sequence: TGTGCCAGCTCACTAACCCAAGAGACCCAGTACTTC. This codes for CASSLTQETQYF.